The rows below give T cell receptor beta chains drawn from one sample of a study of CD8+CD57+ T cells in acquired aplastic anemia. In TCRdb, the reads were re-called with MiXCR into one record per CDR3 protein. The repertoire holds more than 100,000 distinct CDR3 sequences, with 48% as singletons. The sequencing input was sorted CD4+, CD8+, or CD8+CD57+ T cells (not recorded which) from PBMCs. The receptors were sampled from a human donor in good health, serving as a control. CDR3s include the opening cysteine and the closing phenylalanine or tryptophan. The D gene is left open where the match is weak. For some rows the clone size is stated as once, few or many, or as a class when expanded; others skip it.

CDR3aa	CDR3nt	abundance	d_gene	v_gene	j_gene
CASSVQGRETQYF	TGTGCCAGCAGTGTTCAGGGTCGGGAGACCCAGTACTTC	few	.	TRBV2	TRBJ2-5
CASSPAGGSPLHF	TGTGCCAGCTCTCCAGCGGGGGGGTCACCCCTCCACTTT	.	.	TRBV7-2	TRBJ1-6
CASSTGASGGYNEQFF	TGTGCCAGCAGCACCGGGGCTAGCGGGGGGTACAATGAGCAGTTCTTC	once	TRBD2	TRBV2	TRBJ2-1
CASSQDLMTANYGYTF	TGCGCCAGCAGCCAAGATTTAATGACAGCCAACTATGGCTACACCTTC	many	.	TRBV4-3	TRBJ1-2
CATSREELASDTQYF	TGTGCCACCAGCAGAGAGGAACTAGCTAGTGATACGCAGTATTTT	.	.	TRBV15	TRBJ2-3
CATSAGGQGGEEQYF	TGTGCCACCAGTGCGGGGGGACAGGGTGGTGAAGAGCAGTACTTC	few	TRBD1	TRBV24-1	TRBJ2-7
CASSVVGRGLASPLHF	TGTGCCAGCAGTGTCGTGGGGCGGGGGTTGGCTTCACCCCTTCACTTT	.	.	TRBV6-1	TRBJ1-6
CASSIFRTGASTDTQYF	TGTGCCAGTAGTATCTTTAGGACAGGGGCCAGCACAGATACGCAGTATTTT	.	TRBD1	TRBV19	TRBJ2-3
CASSLVGGGGETQYF	TGTGCCAGCAGCCTGGTCGGAGGGGGGGGAGAGACCCAGTACTTC	many	.	TRBV6-1	TRBJ2-5
CASSLGTGLTYTF	TGTGCCAGCAGTCTTGGGACAGGGCTCACCTACACCTTC	.	TRBD1	TRBV7-3	TRBJ1-2
CSVEHRWGAGTVNYGYTF	TGCAGCGTTGAACACCGGTGGGGGGCCGGGACTGTTAACTATGGCTACACCTTC	many	.	TRBV29-1	TRBJ1-2
CASSRLTQEPYGQYF	TGTGCCAGCAGTCGTCTAACCCAGGAGCCCTACGGGCAGTACTTC	.	.	TRBV12-3/TRBV12-4	TRBJ2-7
CASSLPTVQETQYF	TGTGCCAGCAGCTTACCGACAGTTCAAGAGACCCAGTACTTC	.	.	TRBV7-8	TRBJ2-5
CASSPGGLNSYEQYF	TGTGCCAGCAGCCCCGGGGGCTTGAACTCCTACGAGCAGTACTTC	many	.	TRBV11-3	TRBJ2-7